This T cell receptor beta chain was identified during a study of shared clonotypes between healthy human individuals. The table came from immunoSEQ multiplex PCR; TCRdb's copy has only in-frame clones and leaves some out. The table has about 960,000 clones, roughly 72% seen once. Germline V gene lookup returns CDR1 SGHAT and CDR2 FQNNGV. V shed 2 bases and J 16 bases; nucleotides not matched to a gene: 14. The CDR3 sequence is 14 residues long. The origin of this receptor is a man in his late teens or twenties in good health. V is TRBV11-2 and J is TRBJ2-1, with 7 bases identical to TRBD2. Sequencing input: memory CD4+ T cells sorted from blood. Noted subset: CD45RA-negative fraction. The CDR3 nucleotides read TGTGCCAGCAGCTTAAACGGGCCGGCGGGAGATCGCTTCTTC. Amino acids: CASSLNGPAGDRFF.